These 24 T cell receptor beta chains were all obtained from the same sample, sequenced in a study of Graves' ophthalmopathy and Graves' hyperthyroidism. Scientists amplified the TCR beta CDR3 regions from RNA transcripts. Investigators did first-round RT-PCR with HTBI primers, then second-round multiplex PCR. TCRdb processed the multiplex PCR reads anew with MiXCR; each CDR3 protein has one entry. The sample records about 480,000 distinct CDR3 sequences, 14% being singletons. Specimen: blood. The receptors derive from a woman aged 25 to 39 with Graves' ophthalmopathy.

Many counts were recorded for this clonotype. This chain uses TRBV20-1 with TRBJ2-7; D possibly corresponds to TRBD2 (6 bases). CDR3 length: 15 residues. V was shortened by 2 bases and J by 0 bases, with 14 bases between the two germline ends. The germline V gene encodes CDR1 DFQATT and CDR2 SNEGSKA (reference sequence). This CDR3 reads CSARSGDGYSYEQYF. The CDR3 bases are TGCAGTGCTAGATCGGGGGACGGCTACTCCTACGAGCAGTACTTC.

This clonotype was counted many times. V usage is TRBV6-5 and J usage is TRBJ1-2; 7 bases agree with TRBD1. The CDR3 covers 15 residues. V was clipped by 0 bases and J by 7 bases; unmatched bases: 8. Germline lookup yields CDR1 MNHEY and CDR2 SVGAGI. The CDR3 region has the DNA TGTGCCAGCAGTTACTCCGAGGGGGCCGCGGGTGGCTACACCTTC. It translates to CASSYSEGAAGGYTF.

This clonotype was detected ten times or more. This chain uses TRBV9 with TRBJ1-1; no firm D call. CDR1 and CDR2 from the germline V gene are SGDLS and YYNGEE. The germline V and J ends were trimmed by 4 bases and 3 bases, with 16 bases remaining between them. The CDR3 covers 15 residues. Here the CDR3 DNA reads TGTGCCAGCAGCCCTCTCGTCGGGTTGGACACTGAAGCTTTCTTT. This sequence encodes CASSPLVGLDTEAFF.

A word on this clonotype: A read error may explain this, as a much larger clone is one base away. The rearrangement uses TRBV7-3 and TRBJ2-2, with D possibly being TRBD2 (5 bases). CDR1 SGHTA and CDR2 FQGTGA come from the germline V gene. The CDR3 has 14 amino acids. The CDR3 sequence: CASSLKANTGELCF. In DNA, the CDR3 is TGTGCCAGCAGCCTCAAAGCGAACACCGGGGAGCTGTGTTTT.

This clonotype was detected many times. This chain links TRBV3-1 with TRBJ1-1, with D uncertain. Germline loops: CDR1 LGHDT, CDR2 YNNKEL (reference sequence). V dropped 0 bases and J dropped 1 base, with 9 bases sitting between them. This CDR3 has 15 residues. CDR3 nucleotides: TGTGCCAGCAGCCAAGATTTTTTCTCGAACACTGAAGCTTTCTTT. Translating it yields CASSQDFFSNTEAFF.

This clonotype has at least ten counts. The chain has TRBV9 and TRBJ1-1; TRBD1 might be the D (6 bases). Germline CDR1 reads SGDLS; CDR2 reads YYNGEE. Trimming took 0 bases from V and 5 from J, leaving 11 bases between them. This CDR3 has 14 amino acids. The CDR3 spells CASSVGGLATEAFF. The DNA of the CDR3 is TGTGCCAGCAGCGTAGGGGGGCTGGCGACTGAAGCTTTCTTT. Looking up the rest from reference TRBV9 and TRBJ1-1 gives the full variable domain: DSGVTQTPKHLITATGQRVTLRCSPRSGDLSVYWYQQSLDQGLQFLIQYYNGEERAKGNILERFSAQQFPDLHSELNLSSLELGDSALYFCASSVGGLATEAFFGQGTRLTVV.

This clonotype has at least ten counts. This chain uses TRBV6-2 or TRBV6-3 with TRBJ1-2; D gene uncertain. The length of the CDR3 is 16 residues. CDR1 and CDR2 (germline): MNHEY, SVGEGT. The germline V and J ends were trimmed by 2 bases and 9 bases, with 22 bases remaining between them. In nucleotides, the CDR3 is TGTGCCAGCAGTTACAGCGTGACACCTGACATCCGAAGCTACACCTTC. It specifies CASSYSVTPDIRSYTF.

This clonotype was detected many times. This rearrangement joins TRBV6-5 to TRBJ2-5, with TRBD2 matching 10 bases. Germline CDR1 and CDR2: MNHEY and SVGAGI. Trimming removed 2 bases from V and 4 bases from J; junction bases left unmatched: 7. The length of the CDR3 is 16 residues. The CDR3, as DNA: TGTGCCAGCAGTTACCAGGCTAGCGGGGGCCGAGAGACCCAGTACTTC. It translates to CASSYQASGGRETQYF.

This clonotype has a count of ten or more. The chain has TRBV20-1 and TRBJ2-7; D may be TRBD2 (8 bases). V lost 7 bases to trimming and J lost 3 bases, with 16 bases between them. The CDR3 covers 13 residues. Germline V gene data show CDR1 as DFQATT and CDR2 as SNEGSKA (reference sequence). CDR3 sequence (DNA): TGCAGTGGAGCGGGGGACAGATACTACGAGCAGTACTTC. Its protein product is CSGAGDRYYEQYF.

The sample holds many counts of this clonotype. The junction does not match germline at one end; this may be a read error. This chain connects TRBV11-2 to TRBJ1-1; possible D gene TRBD1, 6 bases. The CDR3 is 13 amino acids. From germline, CDR1 is SGHAT and CDR2 FQNNGV. The CDR3 loop reads CASSLERWGACVF. In DNA, the CDR3 is TGTGCCAGCAGCTTAGAGCGGTGGGGGGCGTGCGTCTTT.

The chain joins TRBV24-1 to TRBJ2-5; D unresolved. CDR1 KGHDR and CDR2 SFDVKD come from the germline V gene. Deletions cut 0 bases from V and 5 bases from J, with 9 bases between. This CDR3 is built from 14 residues. CDR3 bases: TGTGCCACCAGTGATTTGGGCCCGCCGGAGACCCAGTACTTC. Its protein product is CATSDLGPPETQYF.

This clonotype was seen repeatedly, ten times or more. The chain has TRBV7-8 and TRBJ2-2; 14 positions match TRBD2. The CDR3 sequence is 18 residues long. The germline CDR1 and CDR2 sequences are SGHVS and FQNEAQ. The junction had 8 bases not matched to a gene; V was cut back by 4 bases and J by 4 bases. The CDR3 nucleotides read TGTGCCAGCAGCTATATACCGGGACTAGCGGGAGTCACCGGGGAGCTGTTTTTT. Protein: CASSYIPGLAGVTGELFF.

This clonotype was seen repeatedly, ten times or more. V is TRBV3-1 and J is TRBJ2-5; D not certain. The germline V gene encodes CDR1 LGHDT and CDR2 YNNKEL (reference sequence). This CDR3 spans 12 amino acids. The ends were cut back, 3 bases at V and 5 bases at J, with 7 bases in the middle. The CDR3 here is CASSQSGETQYF. Written as DNA, the CDR3 is TGTGCCAGCAGCCAGTCCGGGGAGACCCAGTACTTC.

The chain combines TRBV28 with TRBJ1-6; the D is unclear. Trimming pared 4 bases from V and 10 bases from J, leaving 8 bases between. Per the germline V gene, CDR1 is MDHEN and CDR2 is SYDVKM. The CDR3 length is 12 residues. CDR3 amino acids: CASSYLKSPLHF. CDR3 DNA: TGTGCCAGCAGTTACCTAAAGTCACCCCTCCACTTT.

This clonotype has at least ten counts. The chain joins TRBV7-2 to TRBJ2-5; maybe TRBD2 (6 bases). The CDR3 runs to 15 residues. Germline CDR1 is SGHTA and CDR2 is FQGNSA. Trimming removed 2 bases from V and 5 bases from J, with 15 bases in between. The CDR3 spells CASSLYGEVGETQYF. The CDR3 coding sequence is TGTGCCAGCAGCTTATACGGGGAGGTGGGGGAGACCCAGTACTTC.

Ten or more counts support this clonotype. The V and J genes are TRBV6-2 or TRBV6-3 and TRBJ1-1, with D tentatively TRBD1 (6 bases). Germline CDR1 reads MNHEY; CDR2 reads SVGEGT. V was trimmed by 2 bases and J by 5 bases, leaving 18 bases between them. The CDR3 is 16 residues long. The CDR3 DNA follows: TGTGCCAGCAGTTACGGCGGTGGGGGGGCGAAGACTGAAGCTTTCTTT. Its translation is CASSYGGGGAKTEAFF.

On this clonotype itself: This may arise from a read error, as a much more abundant clone is one base away. V gene TRBV6-1 combines with J gene TRBJ2-7; TRBD1 might be the D (6 bases). Germline lookup yields CDR1 MNHNS and CDR2 SASEGT. The CDR3 is 16 amino acids. CDR3: CASKWTDRWGSYEHYF. DNA for the CDR3: TGTGCCAGCAAGTGGACAGACCGATGGGGGTCCTACGAGCATTACTTC.

This clonotype was counted at least ten times. The V and J genes are TRBV6-2 or TRBV6-3 and TRBJ2-2, with D possibly TRBD2 on 6 matching bases. V gave up 6 bases and J gave up 4 bases, with 18 bases separating them. Germline CDR1 and CDR2: MNHEY and SVGEGT. The CDR3 length is 16 residues. The CDR3 sequence is CASSPDPRGSTGELFF. CDR3 bases: TGTGCCAGCAGCCCTGACCCGCGGGGCAGCACCGGGGAGCTGTTTTTT.

V gene TRBV9 combines with J gene TRBJ2-4; D remains ambiguous. The CDR3 length is 13 residues. Trimming took 3 bases from V and 3 from J, leaving 7 bases between them. Germline values: CDR1 SGDLS, CDR2 YYNGEE. In nucleotides, the CDR3 is TGTGCCAGCAGCGGGCCGGTCAAAAACATTCAGTACTTC. Protein sequence: CASSGPVKNIQYF.

This clonotype was seen ten or more times. The genes are TRBV19 and TRBJ2-7; tentatively, D is TRBD1 (6 bases). The CDR3 extends over 14 amino acids. V lost 2 bases to trimming and J lost 0 bases, with 8 bases between them. In germline, CDR1 is LNHDA, CDR2 SQIVND (reference sequence). Here the CDR3 reads CASSIRTASYEQYF. CDR3 sequence (DNA): TGTGCCAGTAGTATAAGGACAGCCTCCTACGAGCAGTACTTC.

This clonotype was seen many times. The chain employs TRBV5-6 and TRBJ1-2, with unresolved D. The CDR3 runs to 16 residues. Trimming left V 0 bases short and J 4 bases short, with 16 bases between. Per germline, CDR1 SGHDT and CDR2 YYEEEE. The DNA for the CDR3 is TGTGCCAGCAGCTTGGGACCGATACCCCTCTCCTATGGCTACACCTTC. Translation gives CASSLGPIPLSYGYTF.

This clonotype appeared many times. The genes are TRBV10-3 and TRBJ1-5; D is unclear. The CDR3 consists of 16 residues. Trimming took off 2 bases at V and 2 bases at J, with 13 bases between the two ends. Germline V gene sequence: CDR1 ENHRY, CDR2 SYGVKD. The CDR3, as DNA: TGTGCCATCAGTGAGGGTACGGCGGTCGGCAATCAGCCCCAGCATTTT. Amino acid sequence: CAISEGTAVGNQPQHF.

The CDR3 coding sequence is TGTGCTAGTGTTACCCCCCCCGGATGGGGGCGGGGGAGCACTGAAGCTTTCTTT. It codes for CASVTPPGWGRGSTEAFF. V usage is TRBV12-5 and J usage is TRBJ1-1; TRBD1 is a possible D gene (6 bases). Trimming took 7 bases from V and 4 from J, leaving 28 bases between them. CDR1 and CDR2 (germline): LGHNT, FRNRAP. This CDR3 has 18 residues. The whole variable domain, filled in from reference TRBV12-5 and TRBJ1-1, reads DARVTQTPRHKVTEMGQEVTMRCQPILGHNTVFWYRQTMMQGLELLAYFRNRAPLDDSGMPKDRFSAEMPDATLATLKIQPSEPRDSAVYFCASVTPPGWGRGSTEAFFGQGTRLTVV.

This clonotype was found many times. The V and J genes are TRBV6-5 and TRBJ1-5; 9 nucleotides agree with TRBD1. The CDR3 consists of 14 residues. Trimming at V came to 5 bases and at J to 6 bases, leaving 5 bases not matched to a gene. CDR1 is MNHEY, CDR2 SVGAGI, per germline. The CDR3, as DNA: TGTGCCAGCAGTCCCTCGACAGGGGGTCAGCCCCAGCATTTT. Translating it yields CASSPSTGGQPQHF.